The 5 T cell receptor beta chains presented below share a single source sample, sequenced in a study of blood T cell dynamics during melanoma immunotherapy. Data came from immunoSEQ multiplex PCR; TCRdb stores just in-frame clones and leaves some out. Altogether more than 9,500 clones are present, roughly 90% being singletons, with the ten largest covering 3.5% to 5%. As for time point: week 3, after first cycle of checkpoint inhibitor. The source material was blood, sampled from a patient treated with checkpoint blockade. The receptors were sampled from a human donor with melanoma.

The chain has TRBV6-5 and TRBJ1-1, with unresolved D. V gave up 5 bases and J gave up 5 bases, with 15 bases separating them. The germline CDR1 and CDR2 sequences are MNHEY and SVGAGI. CDR3 length: 14 residues. The CDR3 region is CASSAERRRTEAFF. CDR3 sequence (DNA): TGTGCCAGCAGTGCCGAGAGGAGGAGGACTGAAGCTTTCTTT.

The gene calls are TRBV5-1 and TRBJ2-3; D possibly uses TRBD1 or TRBD2 (5 bases each). The V gene lost 9 bases and the J gene lost 4 bases, with 15 bases spanning the gap. CDR3 length equals 13 residues. From germline, CDR1 is SGHRS and CDR2 YFSETQ. Written as DNA, the CDR3 is TGCGCCAAAGGCGAGGGGAGTCCAGATACGCAGTATTTT. Amino acids: CAKGEGSPDTQYF.

The chain has TRBV21-1 and TRBJ2-2; the D call TRBD2 from the table was never checked on the DNA. TRBV21-1 corresponds to a pseudogene. The CDR3 runs to 19 residues. The CDR3 spells CASSKVMTSGGLNTGELFF. CDR3 nucleotide sequence: TGTGCCAGCAGCAAAGTAATGACTAGCGGGGGGTTGAACACCGGGGAGCTGTTTTTT.

As to this clone: A read error may account for a junction end that differs from germline. The rearrangement uses TRBV5-4 and TRBJ2-5; TRBD1 matches 7 bases. The CDR3 runs to 11 residues. The germline CDR1 and CDR2 sequences are SGHNT and YYREEE (reference sequence). CDR3 sequence reads: CASSLATDRDF. The DNA of the CDR3 is TGTGCCAGCAGCTTGGCAACAGACAGGGACTTC. Filled out from reference TRBV5-4 and TRBJ2-5, the complete variable domain reads ETGVTQSPTHLIKTRGQQVTLRCSSQSGHNTVSWYQQALGQGPQFIFQYYREEENGRGNFPPRFSGLQFPNYSSELNVNALELDDSALYLCASSLATDRDFGPGTRLLVL.

The chain employs TRBV2 and TRBJ2-1; D tentatively fits TRBD1 or TRBD2 (7 bases each). V was pared by 3 bases and J by 10 bases, with 19 bases between. CDR3 length equals 15 residues. Germline CDR1 SNHLY, CDR2 FYNNEI. The CDR3 protein is CASSEGGTVAWEQFF. The CDR3 DNA reads as TGTGCCAGCAGTGAGGGGGGGACAGTCGCATGGGAGCAGTTCTTC.